A selection of T cell receptor beta chains follows, all from one sample in a study of T cells in Graves' hyperthyroidism and ophthalmopathy. Using its own MiXCR run on the multiplex PCR reads, TCRdb lists one record per CDR3 protein. The repertoire holds over 700,000 distinct CDR3 sequences, around 19% seen once, with around 17% in the top ten. The sample taken for sequencing was blood. These receptors were taken from a woman in her forties or fifties with Graves' hyperthyroidism that later progressed to Graves' ophthalmopathy. CDR3s include the opening cysteine and the closing phenylalanine or tryptophan. Each record gives: V gene, clone size, D gene, J gene, CDR3 protein, CDR3 DNA. The D gene is left open where the match is weak. Part of the rows lack a size; the others show once, few, many or a class for expanded clones.

TRBV2	few	-	TRBJ2-2	CASSTRQTGELFF	TGTGCCAGCAGTACTCGACAGACCGGTGAGCTGTTTTTT
TRBV5-1	-	TRBD1	TRBJ1-4	CASRTGETITTTNEKLFF	TGCGCCAGCAGGACAGGGGAAACTATTACTACAACTAATGAAAAACTGTTTTTT
TRBV12-3/TRBV12-4	-	-	TRBJ2-5	CASRDTQGGRETQYF	TGTGCCAGCAGGGATACTCAGGGGGGGAGAGAGACCCAGTACTTC
TRBV5-1	-	TRBD1	TRBJ1-4	CASSLAGTGDEKLFF	TGCGCCAGCAGCTTGGCCGGGACAGGGGATGAAAAACTGTTTTTT
TRBV27	many	TRBD1	TRBJ1-5	CASSTGGQGNQPQHF	TGTGCCAGCAGTACAGGGGGCCAAGGCAATCAGCCCCAGCATTTT
TRBV7-2	-	TRBD1	TRBJ1-2	CASSLGGRGVLEYGYTF	TGTGCCAGCAGTCTAGGGGGCAGGGGGGTATTGGAGTATGGCTACACCTTC
TRBV9	few	-	TRBJ1-1	CASSVEQNMNTEAFF	TGTGCCAGCAGCGTAGAACAAAATATGAACACTGAAGCTTTCTTT
TRBV6-1	many	-	TRBJ1-4	CASSQTATTNEKLFF	TGTGCCAGTAGTCAAACGGCGACGACTAATGAAAAACTGTTTTTT
TRBV5-1	many	-	TRBJ2-3	CASRYNRVGTDTQYF	TGCGCCAGCAGATATAACAGGGTTGGAACAGATACGCAGTATTTT
TRBV18	many	-	TRBJ1-2	CASSPAENGYTF	TGTGCCAGCTCACCAGCGGAGAATGGCTACACCTTC
TRBV4-1	few	-	TRBJ2-5	CASSQDLAIQETQYF	TGCGCCAGCAGCCAAGATTTGGCCATCCAAGAGACCCAGTACTTC
TRBV7-9	-	-	TRBJ2-7	CASSPATSPYEQYF	TGTGCCAGCAGCCCAGCTACTAGCCCCTACGAGCAGTACTTC
TRBV12-3/TRBV12-4	many	TRBD2	TRBJ2-7	CASSSGGGVYEQYF	TGTGCCAGCAGTTCCGGGGGGGGTGTCTACGAGCAGTACTTC
TRBV5-5	few	TRBD1	TRBJ1-5	CASSSSARQGFNQPQHF	TGTGCCAGCAGCTCCTCGGCAAGACAGGGTTTCAATCAGCCCCAGCATTTT
TRBV11-2	once	-	TRBJ1-5	CAGSLAFTGIGNQPQHF	TGTGCCGGCAGCTTAGCATTCACGGGGATTGGAAATCAGCCCCAGCATTTT
TRBV29-1	many	TRBD1	TRBJ1-1	CSAYGDSAATEAFF	TGCAGCGCCTATGGGGACAGCGCCGCGACTGAAGCTTTCTTT
TRBV6-1	few	-	TRBJ1-2	CASRWNYGYTF	TGTGCCAGCAGATGGAACTATGGCTACACCTTC
TRBV11-2	few	-	TRBJ1-2	CASSLDNWGNYGYTF	TGTGCCAGCAGCTTAGATAATTGGGGGAACTATGGCTACACCTTC
TRBV4-2	few	TRBD1	TRBJ1-1	CASSQAGTGGTEAFF	TGTGCCAGCAGCCAAGCCGGGACAGGGGGCACTGAAGCTTTCTTT
TRBV10-3	few	TRBD1	TRBJ1-1	CAISAEQGMNTEAFF	TGTGCCATCAGTGCCGAACAGGGGATGAACACTGAAGCTTTCTTT
TRBV6-5	few	-	TRBJ1-5	CASSYSAGSPGQPQHF	TGTGCCAGCAGTTACTCAGCAGGGAGTCCGGGTCAGCCCCAGCATTTT
TRBV29-1	-	-	TRBJ2-3	CSGTSDTQYF	TGCAGCGGGACCTCAGATACGCAGTATTTT
TRBV2	many	-	TRBJ1-5	CASRDWTAYSNQPQHF	TGTGCCAGCAGAGACTGGACAGCTTATAGCAATCAGCCCCAGCATTTT
TRBV10-3	few	-	TRBJ1-1	CAISDGRNSEAFF	TGTGCCATCAGTGATGGGCGGAACTCTGAAGCTTTCTTT
TRBV20-1	many	-	TRBJ2-6	CSAEYTGANVLTF	TGCAGTGCTGAATACACTGGGGCCAACGTCCTGACTTTC
TRBV3-1	few	TRBD1	TRBJ2-2	CASSHLFPGQGYTGELFF	TGTGCCAGCAGCCACCTTTTCCCGGGACAGGGGTACACCGGGGAGCTGTTTTTT
TRBV27	many	TRBD1	TRBJ1-6	CASSFSRGQGFSPLHF	TGTGCCAGCAGTTTCTCGCGGGGACAGGGGTTTTCACCCCTCCACTTT
TRBV19	-	-	TRBJ1-1	CASSIPGVNTEAFF	TGTGCCAGTAGTATTCCCGGGGTTAACACTGAAGCTTTCTTT
TRBV20-1	-	TRBD1	TRBJ1-6	CSARGLGQGLRSPLHF	TGCAGTGCTAGAGGCCTGGGACAGGGCCTTAGATCACCCCTCCACTTT
TRBV20-1	many	TRBD2	TRBJ2-1	CSAGTSGGAWNEQFF	TGCAGTGCTGGTACTAGCGGGGGGGCGTGGAATGAGCAGTTCTTC
TRBV7-8	few	-	TRBJ2-5	CASSLGGRGPMPQYF	TGTGCCAGCAGCTTAGGGGGGCGGGGCCCAATGCCCCAGTACTTC
TRBV6-5	few	-	TRBJ2-7	CASSFSDNSYEQYF	TGTGCCAGCAGTTTCTCGGACAACTCCTACGAGCAGTACTTC
TRBV20-1	-	-	TRBJ1-5	CSASSPGHSNQPQHF	TGCAGTGCCTCCTCGCCGGGACACTCCAATCAGCCCCAGCATTTT
TRBV9	once	-	TRBJ1-2	CASSVGILRNRNLRGYTF	TGTGCCAGCAGCGTAGGAATTCTTCGGAACCGCAACTTGAGGGGCTACACCTTC
TRBV14	-	-	TRBJ2-5	CASSQEPGTQYF	TGTGCCAGCAGCCAAGAACCGGGGACCCAGTACTTC
TRBV20-1	many	-	TRBJ2-7	CSALVGAYEQYF	TGCAGTGCCCTCGTGGGGGCCTACGAGCAGTACTTC
TRBV15	few	-	TRBJ1-1	CATSRGGEGDTEAFF	TGTGCCACCAGCAGAGGGGGGGAAGGGGACACTGAAGCTTTCTTT
TRBV12-3/TRBV12-4	many	-	TRBJ1-2	CASSLGPLAGYGYTF	TGTGCCAGCAGTTTGGGTCCCTTGGCAGGGTATGGCTACACCTTC
TRBV12-3/TRBV12-4	few	-	TRBJ1-3	CASTIWGISGNTIYF	TGTGCCAGCACCATCTGGGGCATCTCTGGAAACACCATATATTTT
TRBV6-1	many	-	TRBJ2-7	CASSERGGWTYEQYF	TGTGCCAGCAGTGAAAGGGGTGGCTGGACCTACGAGCAGTACTTC
TRBV7-7	many	-	TRBJ2-1	CASSLAAPDEQFF	TGTGCTAGCAGCTTAGCGGCACCGGATGAGCAGTTCTTC
TRBV20-1	many	-	TRBJ2-6	CSARRSSGANVLTF	TGCAGTGCTAGACGGAGCAGTGGGGCCAACGTCCTGACTTTC
TRBV20-1	few	-	TRBJ1-5	CSARDGRGMWQPQHF	TGCAGTGCTAGAGACGGCCGGGGGATGTGGCAGCCCCAGCATTTT
TRBV27	few	-	TRBJ2-1	CASSPGIDNEQFF	TGTGCCAGCAGCCCAGGGATTGACAATGAGCAGTTCTTC
TRBV14	once	TRBD1	TRBJ1-1	CASSQDGWAGGTEAFF	TGTGCCAGCAGCCAAGACGGTTGGGCAGGGGGCACTGAAGCTTTCTTT
TRBV6-1	-	TRBD1	TRBJ2-4	CASSDQTGAVKNIQYF	TGTGCCAGCAGTGACCAGACAGGGGCCGTCAAAAACATTCAGTACTTC
TRBV6-5	few	TRBD2	TRBJ2-6	CASTWEGSGANVLTF	TGTGCCAGCACTTGGGAGGGCTCTGGGGCCAACGTCCTGACTTTC
TRBV12-3/TRBV12-4	many	-	TRBJ2-6	CASINPLDSGANVLTF	TGTGCCAGCATCAATCCACTTGACTCTGGGGCCAACGTCCTGACTTTC
TRBV7-9	few	-	TRBJ2-7	CASSKAGQETTYEQYF	TGTGCCAGCAGCAAAGCGGGACAGGAGACCACCTACGAGCAGTACTTC
TRBV9	many	-	TRBJ2-5	CASSVGVGQETQYF	TGTGCCAGCAGCGTAGGGGTCGGACAAGAGACCCAGTACTTC
TRBV9	-	TRBD2	TRBJ2-1	CASSVGRLAGNNEQFF	TGTGCCAGCAGCGTGGGGCGGCTAGCGGGTAACAATGAGCAGTTCTTC
TRBV3-1	many	-	TRBJ2-7	CASSQTIPPGEQYF	TGTGCCAGCAGCCAGACAATTCCGCCTGGCGAGCAGTACTTC
TRBV11-2	few	-	TRBJ1-6	CASSSFLTVGPSSYNSPLHF	TGTGCCAGCAGCTCCTTCCTGACAGTAGGACCTAGCTCCTATAATTCACCCCTCCACTTT